The 22 T cell receptor beta chains below all came from one sample that was sequenced in a study of blood T cell repertoires in COVID-19. The table came from immunoSEQ multiplex PCR; TCRdb's copy has only in-frame clones and leaves some out. The sample has about 360,000 clones; 70% to 90% are singletons. Sequenced: PBMCs or T cells enriched from blood (not recorded which). The receptors here all came from a man aged 30 to 45 who had recovered from COVID-19.

The V and J genes are TRBV18 and TRBJ2-7, with D hard to call. Trimming shortened V by 2 bases and J by 2 bases, and 7 bases separated the two germline ends. CDR1 is KGHSH and CDR2 is LQKENI in the germline V gene. The CDR3 is 13 residues long. Here the CDR3 DNA reads TGTGCCAGCTCACCAGGCAGGACCTACGAGCAGTACTTC. Its translation is CASSPGRTYEQYF.

The J gene is TRBJ1-2, the V gene TRBV7-9; 7 bases are shared with TRBD1. The junction had 4 bases not matched to a gene; V was cut back by 5 bases and J by 4 bases. This CDR3 is 13 amino acids long. Germline V gene lookup returns CDR1 SEHNR and CDR2 FQNEAQ (reference sequence). CDR3 residues: CASSTTGIYGYTF. In DNA form, the CDR3 reads TGTGCCAGCAGCACGACAGGGATCTATGGCTACACCTTC.

The chain joins TRBV4-1 to TRBJ2-7, with D unresolved. The CDR3 sequence is 13 residues long. The V end was cut by 3 bases, the J end by 7 bases, with 13 bases between. Germline V gene data show CDR1 as MGHRA and CDR2 as YSYEKL. CDR3 region: CASSQGQSWEQYF. In DNA, the CDR3 is TGCGCCAGCAGCCAGGGCCAGTCATGGGAGCAGTACTTC.

This clone was seen just once. This chain joins TRBV6-5 and TRBJ1-5; the match to TRBD1 covers 7 bases. V gave up 5 bases and J gave up 1 base; unmatched junction bases: 5. CDR1 MNHEY and CDR2 SVGAGI come from the germline V gene. The CDR3 loop spans 15 amino acids. The CDR3 protein is CASSNRGASNQPQHF. In nucleotides, the CDR3 is TGTGCCAGCAGTAACAGGGGAGCGAGCAATCAGCCCCAGCATTTT.

The chain joins TRBV4-3 to TRBJ2-3, with TRBD1 matching 11 bases. The germline CDR1 and CDR2 sequences are LGHNA and YSLEER. The CDR3 sequence is 15 residues long. The V and J ends lost 4 bases and 6 bases, in that order; junction bases with no gene match: 6. CDR3 nucleotides: TGCGCCAGCAGCCTAGGGACAGGGGGTATGGATACGCAGTATTTT. It specifies CASSLGTGGMDTQYF.

CDR3 sequence: CASSFAGASPQHF. The CDR3 nucleotides read TGTGCCAGCAGTTTCGCAGGTGCCTCGCCCCAGCATTTT. This chain connects TRBV12-3 or TRBV12-4 to TRBJ1-5; D is ambiguous. Between the trimmed V and J ends, which lost 3 bases and 9 bases, there was a span of 12 bases. The CDR3 covers 13 residues.

Written as DNA, the CDR3 is TGTGCCAGTAGTACGCGGACAGGGACCACTGAAGCTTTCTTT. Residues: CASSTRTGTTEAFF. The genes are TRBV19 and TRBJ1-1; TRBD1 agrees at 8 bases. Losses at the gene ends were 4 bases for V and 4 bases for J; bases not matched to a gene: 5. The CDR3 spans 14 residues. Germline V gene sequence: CDR1 LNHDA, CDR2 SQIVND (reference sequence). The full variable domain, with the rest looked up from reference TRBV19 and TRBJ1-1, is DGGITQSPKYLFRKEGQNVTLSCEQNLNHDAMYWYRQDPGQGLRLIYYSQIVNDFQKGDIAEGYSVSREKKESFPLTVTSAQKNPTAFYLCASSTRTGTTEAFFGQGTRLTVV.

This clone was counted between two and nine times. The rearrangement uses TRBV4-3 and TRBJ2-3; a weak D match, TRBD1 (6 bases). Between the trimmed V and J ends, which lost 0 bases and 5 bases, there was a span of 18 bases. This CDR3 is built from 17 residues. The V gene's germline CDR1 is LGHNA and CDR2 YSLEER. CDR3: CASSQDQSVRGKDTQYF. The CDR3 DNA is TGCGCCAGCAGCCAAGATCAAAGCGTAAGGGGGAAAGATACGCAGTATTTT.

In nucleotides, the CDR3 is TGCAGCGCCCGGGGGGGGAGTGTTTACGAGCAGTACTTC. Residues: CSARGGSVYEQYF. The chain has TRBV29-1 and TRBJ2-7; 8 nucleotides match TRBD2. From germline, CDR1 is SQVTM and CDR2 ANQGSEA. The CDR3 contains 13 residues. After removal of 7 bases from V and 4 bases from J, the junction contained 9 bases not matched to a gene.

The V and J genes are TRBV5-8 and TRBJ2-5; perhaps TRBD1 as D (6 bases). Germline V gene sequence: CDR1 SGHTS, CDR2 YDEGEE. V lost 5 bases, J lost 1 base, and 15 bases lay in between. CDR3 length: 15 residues. The CDR3 protein is CASSSNRQAQETQYF. For the CDR3, the DNA is TGTGCCAGCAGTTCTAACCGACAGGCCCAAGAGACCCAGTACTTC.

This chain uses TRBV30 with TRBJ1-3, with TRBD1 identical over 8 bases. This CDR3 has 14 residues. J was trimmed by 4 bases and V by 1 base; bases with no gene match: 3. The germline CDR1 and CDR2 sequences are GTSNPN and SVGIG (reference sequence). DNA of the CDR3: TGTGCCTGGAGTGCCGGGACAGGAGGAAACACCATATATTTT. It yields the protein CAWSAGTGGNTIYF. The whole variable domain, filled in from reference TRBV30 and TRBJ1-3, reads SQTIHQWPATLVQPVGSPLSLECTVEGTSNPNLYWYRQAAGRGLQLLFYSVGIGQISSEVPQNLSASRPQDRQFILSSKKLLLSDSGFYLCAWSAGTGGNTIYFGEGSWLTVV.

This chain connects TRBV7-2 to TRBJ2-1; the match to TRBD2 covers 11 bases. CDR3 length: 17 amino acids. Germline V lookup: CDR1 SGHTA, CDR2 FQGNSA. V lost 5 bases and J lost 6; bases outside the gene matches: 12. CDR3 sequence: CASSPRLSGGAGNEQFF. CDR3 DNA sequence: TGTGCCAGCAGCCCCAGACTTAGCGGGGGGGCCGGCAATGAGCAGTTCTTC.

The chain combines TRBV11-2 with TRBJ1-1; D may be TRBD1 (5 bases). V dropped 6 bases and J dropped 5 bases, with 13 bases sitting between them. The CDR3 is made up of 13 amino acids. The germline V gene has CDR1 SGHAT and CDR2 FQNNGV. DNA of the CDR3: TGTGCCAGCAGGGCCCAGGGCCTAACTGAAGCTTTCTTT. Translation: CASRAQGLTEAFF.

The V gene is TRBV30, the J gene TRBJ2-1, with 9 positions matching TRBD1. Trimming at V came to 4 bases and at J to 3 bases, leaving 13 bases not matched to a gene. CDR3 length: 17 amino acids. Germline CDR1 is GTSNPN and CDR2 is SVGIG (reference sequence). The CDR3 DNA reads TGTGCCTGGACCCTAACCGTCCGGACAGGGGTCTACAATGAGCAGTTCTTC. This codes for CAWTLTVRTGVYNEQFF.

This sequence joins TRBV19 and TRBJ2-7, with 9 bases lining up with TRBD1. CDR1 and CDR2 (germline): LNHDA, SQIVND (reference sequence). This CDR3 contains 15 residues. After removal of 1 base from V and 5 bases from J, the junction contained 6 bases not matched to a gene. CDR3 DNA: TGTGCCAGTAGTATAGCCGGGACAGGGAATCACGAGCAGTACTTC. It encodes CASSIAGTGNHEQYF.

The chain combines TRBV19 with TRBJ1-2; 7 bases match TRBD1. Germline V gives CDR1 LNHDA, CDR2 SQIVND (reference sequence). V dropped 6 bases and J dropped 4; count of bases not matched to a gene: 11. This CDR3 contains 15 residues. The CDR3 here is CASSGAGGLLYGYTF. The DNA of the CDR3 is TGTGCCAGTAGCGGGGCAGGGGGACTTCTCTATGGCTACACCTTC.

The chain combines TRBV28 with TRBJ1-5; 7 positions agree with TRBD1. The CDR3 is made up of 15 amino acids. The germline gives CDR1 MDHEN, CDR2 SYDVKM. J was trimmed by 4 bases and V by 6 bases; bases with no gene match: 9. DNA for the CDR3: TGTGCCAGCAGCACCTGGGGACAGATTAATCAGCCCCAGCATTTT. Amino acid sequence: CASSTWGQINQPQHF.

The gene calls are TRBV7-8 and TRBJ2-5; D remains ambiguous. The V end was cut by 5 bases, the J end by 1 base, with 8 bases between. Germline V gene lookup returns CDR1 SGHVS and CDR2 FQNEAQ. The CDR3 sequence is 13 residues long. The CDR3: CASSINFQETQYF. CDR3 DNA sequence: TGTGCCAGCAGCATTAACTTCCAAGAGACCCAGTACTTC. Full variable domain (missing parts from reference TRBV7-8 and TRBJ2-5): GAGVSQSPRYKVAKRGQDVALRCDPISGHVSLFWYQQALGQGPEFLTYFQNEAQLDKSGLPSDRFFAERPEGSVSTLKIQRTQQEDSAVYLCASSINFQETQYFGPGTRLLVL.

The V call is TRBV19, the J call TRBJ2-3; tentatively, D is TRBD2 (7 bases). The ends were cut back, 6 bases at V and 4 bases at J, with 17 bases in the middle. The CDR3 length is 15 residues. Germline V gene sequence: CDR1 LNHDA, CDR2 SQIVND (reference sequence). This CDR3 reads CASRGHGEGADTQYF. The CDR3 DNA follows: TGTGCCAGTAGAGGGCACGGGGAGGGGGCAGATACGCAGTATTTT.

The chain links TRBV19 to TRBJ2-5, with a tentative D call TRBD1 (6 bases). CDR1 is LNHDA, CDR2 SQIVND, per germline (reference sequence). Trimming shortened V by 4 bases and J by 3 bases, and 15 bases separated the two germline ends. The CDR3 sequence is 15 residues long. The chain's CDR3 is CASSRGGRLEETQYF. The CDR3 DNA reads as TGTGCCAGTAGTAGAGGGGGTCGGTTAGAAGAGACCCAGTACTTC.

The chain couples TRBV10-3 to TRBJ1-1, with 11 nucleotides matching TRBD1. Germline CDR1 reads ENHRY; CDR2 reads SYGVKD. The V and J ends lost 9 bases and 4 bases, in that order; junction bases with no gene match: 7. CDR3 length equals 14 residues. The CDR3 loop reads CAISLGTGGTEAFF. CDR3 DNA: TGTGCCATTAGTTTGGGGACAGGGGGCACTGAAGCTTTCTTT.

V and J are TRBV7-2 and TRBJ1-5; TRBD1 matches 8 bases. CDR1 and CDR2 from the germline V gene are SGHTA and FQGNSA. Unmatched junction bases numbered 11, after V lost 1 base and J lost 6 bases. The CDR3 loop spans 17 amino acids. The CDR3 region has the DNA TGTGCCAGCAGCTTAGTATGGCAGGGGGCAAGGAGTCAGCCCCAGCATTTT. The encoded protein is CASSLVWQGARSQPQHF.